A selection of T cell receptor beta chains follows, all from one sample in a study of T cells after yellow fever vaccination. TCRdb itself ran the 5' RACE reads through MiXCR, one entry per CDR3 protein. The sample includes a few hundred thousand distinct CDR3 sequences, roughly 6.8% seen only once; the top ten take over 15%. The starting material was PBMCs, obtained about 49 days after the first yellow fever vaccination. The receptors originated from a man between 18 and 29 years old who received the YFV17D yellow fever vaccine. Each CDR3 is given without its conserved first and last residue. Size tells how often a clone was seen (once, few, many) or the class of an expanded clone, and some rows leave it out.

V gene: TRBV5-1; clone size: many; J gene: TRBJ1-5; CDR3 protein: ASSLDNSNQPQH
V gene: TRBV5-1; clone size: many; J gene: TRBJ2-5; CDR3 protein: ASSPSGNQETQY
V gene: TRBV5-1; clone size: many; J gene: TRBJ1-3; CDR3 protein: ASSLEAAGNTIY
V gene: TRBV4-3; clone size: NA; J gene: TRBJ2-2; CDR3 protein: ASSQGFRGLDTGELF
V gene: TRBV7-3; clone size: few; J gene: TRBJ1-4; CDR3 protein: ASSDGPAGGKLF
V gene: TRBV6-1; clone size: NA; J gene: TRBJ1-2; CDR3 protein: ASRADRSWGYT
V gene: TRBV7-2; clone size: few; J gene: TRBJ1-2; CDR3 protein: ASSRRHTNYGYT
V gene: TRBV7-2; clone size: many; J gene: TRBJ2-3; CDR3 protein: ASSLVAGGDTQY
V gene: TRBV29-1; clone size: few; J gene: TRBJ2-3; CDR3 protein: SVEGGDTDTQY
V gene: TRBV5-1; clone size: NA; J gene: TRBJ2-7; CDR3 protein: ASSLQRGAVYEQY
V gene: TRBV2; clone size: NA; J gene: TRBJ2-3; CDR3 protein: AFCFYADDAGSQDTQY
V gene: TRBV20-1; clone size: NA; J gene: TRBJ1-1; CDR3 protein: SARKAQGAITEAF
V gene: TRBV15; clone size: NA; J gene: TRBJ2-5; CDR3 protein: ATSRSLAGGRQETQY
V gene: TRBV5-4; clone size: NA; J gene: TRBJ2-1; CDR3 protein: ASSWAGQIYNEQF
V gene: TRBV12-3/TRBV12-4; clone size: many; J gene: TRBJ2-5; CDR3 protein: ASSPLSGETQY
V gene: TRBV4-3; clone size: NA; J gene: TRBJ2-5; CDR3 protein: ASSQGYFRSGGETQY
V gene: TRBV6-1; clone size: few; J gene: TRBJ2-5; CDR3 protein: ASRPIDSQETQY
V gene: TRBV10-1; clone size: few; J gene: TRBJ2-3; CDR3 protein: ASSEPQEGSTDTQY
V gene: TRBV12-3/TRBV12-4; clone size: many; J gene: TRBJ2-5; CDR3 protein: ASSFSGGAGETQY
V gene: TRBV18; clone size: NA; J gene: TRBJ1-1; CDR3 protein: ASSPPGTVEAF
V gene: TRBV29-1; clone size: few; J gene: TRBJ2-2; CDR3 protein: SVVGDRTGELF
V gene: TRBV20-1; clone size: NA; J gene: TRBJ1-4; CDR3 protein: SAWPQGANEKLF
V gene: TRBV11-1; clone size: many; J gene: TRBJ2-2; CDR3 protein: ASRRPGGKAENTGELF
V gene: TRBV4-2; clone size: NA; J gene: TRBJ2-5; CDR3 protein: ASSQVQRGSPGQETQY
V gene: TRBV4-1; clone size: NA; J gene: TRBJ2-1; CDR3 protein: ASSPTSGGYINEQF
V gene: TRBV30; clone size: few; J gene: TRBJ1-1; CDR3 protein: AWSRTTEAF
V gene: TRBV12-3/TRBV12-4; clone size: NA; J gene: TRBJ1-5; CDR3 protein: ASRTGTIQPQH
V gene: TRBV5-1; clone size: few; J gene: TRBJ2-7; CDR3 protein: ASSLVTGSGYEQY
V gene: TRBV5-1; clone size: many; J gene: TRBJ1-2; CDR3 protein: ASSSRTGEIANGYT
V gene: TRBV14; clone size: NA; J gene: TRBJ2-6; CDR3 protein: ASSQDPAYSGANVLT
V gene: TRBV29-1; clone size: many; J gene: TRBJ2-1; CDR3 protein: SVDLAGGNEQF
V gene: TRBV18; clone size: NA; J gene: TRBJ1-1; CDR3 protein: ASSPDSGITEAF
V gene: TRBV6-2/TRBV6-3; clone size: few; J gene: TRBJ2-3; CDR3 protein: ASSYTGHPVGDTQY
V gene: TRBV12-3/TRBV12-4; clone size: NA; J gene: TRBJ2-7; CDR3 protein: ASSPKVGQGVYEQY
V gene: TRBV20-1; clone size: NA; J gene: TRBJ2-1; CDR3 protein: SAGRDRVYNEQF
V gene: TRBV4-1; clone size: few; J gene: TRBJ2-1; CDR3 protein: ASSQGGFQQF
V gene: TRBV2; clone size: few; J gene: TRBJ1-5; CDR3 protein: ASTGQTPPPQH
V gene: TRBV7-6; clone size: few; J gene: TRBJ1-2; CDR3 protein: ASSSFGGHYGYT
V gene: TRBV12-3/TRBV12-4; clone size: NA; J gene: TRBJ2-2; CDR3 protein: ASERRGSGELF
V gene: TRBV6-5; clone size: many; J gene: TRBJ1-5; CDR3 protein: ASSYDWGQPQH
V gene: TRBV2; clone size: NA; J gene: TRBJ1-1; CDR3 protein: ASTKGAGTEAF
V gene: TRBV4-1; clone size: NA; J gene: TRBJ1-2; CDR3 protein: ASSDINYGYT
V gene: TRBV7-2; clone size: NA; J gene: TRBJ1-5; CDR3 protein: ASSFWGGEPQH
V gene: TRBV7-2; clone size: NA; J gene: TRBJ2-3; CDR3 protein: ASSLVGNGDTQY
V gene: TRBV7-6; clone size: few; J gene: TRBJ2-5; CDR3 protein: ASSLAAGGEETQY
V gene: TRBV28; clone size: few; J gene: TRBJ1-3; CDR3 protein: ASRPQGANSGNTIY